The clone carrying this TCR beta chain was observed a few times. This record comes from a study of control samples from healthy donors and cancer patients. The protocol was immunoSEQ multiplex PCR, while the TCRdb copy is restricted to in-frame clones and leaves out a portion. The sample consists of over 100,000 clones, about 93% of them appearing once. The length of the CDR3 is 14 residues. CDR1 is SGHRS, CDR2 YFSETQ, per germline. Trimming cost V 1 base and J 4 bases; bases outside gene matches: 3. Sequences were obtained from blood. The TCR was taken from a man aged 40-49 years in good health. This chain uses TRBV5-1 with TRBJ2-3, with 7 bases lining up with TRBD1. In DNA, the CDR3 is TGCGCCAGCAGCTTGCAGACAGGGCCAGATACGCAGTATTTT. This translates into CASSLQTGPDTQYF.